The entry below gives a single T cell receptor (beta chain) sequence along with its context. This specimen comes from a study of T cell changes during pregnancy in multiple sclerosis. V lost 3 bases and J 2 bases, leaving 11 bases between the germline ends. The CDR3 contains 14 residues. The germline V gene has CDR1 KGHSH and CDR2 LQKENI. Data came from immunoSEQ multiplex PCR; TCRdb stores just in-frame clones and leaves some out. The table has 75,000 to 80,000 clones, around 91% seen once. Sequenced here: peripheral blood, sampled before pregnancy. This receptor was obtained from a female donor with multiple sclerosis, enrolled in a pregnancy study. The chain recombines TRBV18 with TRBJ2-7; a weak D match, TRBD2 (6 bases). CDR3 sequence: CASSPGLITYEQYF. The CDR3, as DNA: TGTGCCAGCTCACCGGGACTGATTACCTACGAGCAGTACTTC. Together with reference TRBV18 and TRBJ2-7, the CDR3 gives the full variable domain: NAGVMQNPRHLVRRRGQEARLRCSPMKGHSHVYWYRQLPEEGLKFMVYLQKENIIDESGMPKERFSAEFPKEGPSILRIQQVVRGDSAAYFCASSPGLITYEQYFGPGTRLTVT.